The 27 T cell receptor beta chains below were found in one sample sequenced in a study of identical twins. TCRdb passed the 5' RACE reads through MiXCR, listing each CDR3 protein once. The table has 350,000 to 400,000 distinct CDR3 sequences, around 9.7% seen once. Sequenced sample: naive T cells sorted from blood. The receptors were gathered from a woman aged 50 to 60 in good health.

This clonotype was seen at least ten times. V usage is TRBV3-1 and J usage is TRBJ1-2, with 7 bases lining up with TRBD1. V trimming: 1 base; J trimming: 7 bases; junction bases outside the gene matches: 15. Germline-derived CDR1 and CDR2 are LGHDT and YNNKEL (reference sequence). This CDR3 spans 17 amino acids. This CDR3 reads CASSQAGTDPPISGYTF. As DNA, the CDR3 is TGTGCCAGCAGCCAAGCCGGGACAGACCCTCCAATTAGTGGCTACACCTTC.

The table lists this clonotype with a few counts. The CDR3 sequence is CASSQDEEALDEQYF. The CDR3 nucleotides read TGCGCCAGCAGCCAAGATGAGGAGGCTTTGGACGAGCAGTACTTC. V is TRBV4-1 and J is TRBJ2-7, with a possible D match to TRBD2 (5 bases). The V end was cut by 0 bases, the J end by 5 bases, with 14 bases between. The CDR3 loop spans 15 amino acids. Per germline, CDR1 MGHRA and CDR2 YSYEKL.

The V and J genes are TRBV11-2 and TRBJ2-3; no firm D call. The CDR3 has 12 residues. From germline, CDR1 is SGHAT and CDR2 FQNNGV. Trimming left V 4 bases short and J 6 bases short, with 8 bases between. CDR3 nucleotide sequence: TGTGCCAGCAGCTACCTAGGGGATACGCAGTATTTT. This translates into CASSYLGDTQYF.

A few counts support this clonotype. This chain uses TRBV21-1 with TRBJ2-7; the D segment call TRBD2 is taken from the table without a DNA check. TRBV21-1 is a pseudogene segment. This CDR3 is 16 amino acids long. The CDR3 nucleotides are TGTGCCAGCAGCAAAGGGGGCGGGAGGGCCGCGCCCGAGCAGTACTTC. It is translated as CASSKGGGRAAPEQYF.

This clonotype was counted ten times or more. The rearrangement uses TRBV12-3 or TRBV12-4 and TRBJ2-1, with 9 bases matching TRBD2. The length of the CDR3 is 13 residues. The ends lost 7 bases at V and 7 bases at J; junction bases unmatched: 5. In DNA, the CDR3 is TGTGCCAGCACCCCGAGCGGGAGGAATGAGCAGTTCTTC. It codes for CASTPSGRNEQFF.

The chain joins TRBV9 to TRBJ2-7; a weak D match, TRBD2 (5 bases). Trimming stripped 4 bases from V and 5 bases from J, with 10 bases between. The CDR3 is 12 residues long. CDR1 and CDR2 from the germline V gene are SGDLS and YYNGEE. The CDR3 spells CASSSVGDEQYF. In DNA, the CDR3 is TGTGCCAGCAGCTCGGTCGGGGACGAGCAGTACTTC.

V is TRBV25-1 and J is TRBJ2-7, with unresolved D. CDR3 length equals 14 residues. The V and J ends lost 8 bases and 3 bases respectively, with 17 bases between them. The germline CDR1 and CDR2 sequences are MGHDK and SYGVNS. The CDR3 sequence: CASSTPAAFYEQYV. The DNA for the CDR3 is TGTGCCAGCTCTACGCCCGCGGCTTTCTACGAGCAGTACGTC.

V and J are TRBV4-2 and TRBJ2-7; no clear D. The CDR3 sequence is 13 residues long. Trimming left V 0 bases short and J 6 bases short, with 9 bases between. The V gene's germline CDR1 is LGHNA and CDR2 YNFKEQ. CDR3 sequence: CASSQDRRVEQYF. CDR3 sequence (DNA): TGTGCCAGCAGCCAAGATCGACGGGTCGAGCAGTACTTC.

This clonotype was seen only a few times. The chain joins TRBV29-1 to TRBJ1-2; D is unresolved. The V end lost 5 bases, the J end lost 5 bases, and 6 bases lay between the germline ends. Per the germline V gene, CDR1 is SQVTM and CDR2 is ANQGSEA. CDR3 length equals 10 residues. The CDR3 DNA is TGCAGCGTTTCTGAGTATGGCTACACCTTC. Translating gives CSVSEYGYTF.

This clonotype was detected ten times or more. The junction differs from germline at one of its ends, possibly a read error. This chain connects TRBV20-1 to TRBJ1-1; no reliable D call. The CDR3 consists of 8 residues. Germline CDR1 and CDR2: DFQATT and SNEGSKA (reference sequence). The CDR3, as DNA: TGCAGTGCTGGAGAAGCTTTCTTT. Protein sequence: CSAGEAFF.

The rearrangement links TRBV28 to TRBJ2-4; D may be TRBD1 (5 bases). The CDR3 loop spans 12 amino acids. V dropped 5 bases and J dropped 9 bases, with 11 bases sitting between them. CDR1 is MDHEN and CDR2 is SYDVKM in the germline V gene. This chain's CDR3 is CASSPPQGIQYF. DNA for the CDR3: TGTGCCAGCAGTCCCCCCCAGGGCATTCAGTACTTC. The full variable domain, in which reference TRBV28 and TRBJ2-4 provide the parts outside the CDR3, is DVKVTQSSRYLVKRTGEKVFLECVQDMDHENMFWYRQDPGLGLRLIYFSYDVKMKEKGDIPEGYSVSREKKERFSLILESASTNQTSMYLCASSPPQGIQYFGAGTRLSVL.

This clonotype occurred a few times. This chain links TRBV6-5 with TRBJ2-3; TRBD2 agrees at 7 bases. CDR1 and CDR2 from the germline V gene are MNHEY and SVGAGI. Trimming cost V 4 bases and J 6 bases; bases outside gene matches: 7. The CDR3 length is 14 residues. CDR3 residues: CASSFTPGRDTQYF. CDR3 DNA sequence: TGTGCCAGCAGTTTCACCCCCGGGAGGGATACGCAGTATTTT.

This clonotype was seen a few times. The V call is TRBV29-1, the J call TRBJ1-2, with D possibly TRBD1 on 6 matching bases. CDR1 and CDR2 (germline): SQVTM, ANQGSEA. This CDR3 comprises 14 residues. Trimming took off 2 bases at V and 2 bases at J, with 12 bases between the two ends. In DNA, the CDR3 is TGCAGCGTTGAACCGACAGGAATAAACTATGGCTACACCTTC. This sequence encodes CSVEPTGINYGYTF.

This clonotype has only a few counts. The gene calls are TRBV11-1 and TRBJ2-1, with TRBD2 identical over 8 bases. With 5 bases clipped from V and 0 bases from J, the junction kept 12 bases outside the gene matches. The CDR3 has 18 amino acids. Germline V lookup: CDR1 SGHAT, CDR2 FQDESV (reference sequence). The CDR3 DNA reads as TGTGCCAGCAGCCCTAGGACTAGCCTAGCCGTCTCCTACAATGAGCAGTTCTTC. Its protein is CASSPRTSLAVSYNEQFF.

The J gene is TRBJ2-5, the V gene TRBV2, with D possibly being TRBD1 (6 bases). The CDR3 covers 13 residues. V was clipped by 4 bases and J by 4 bases, with 10 bases between them. Germline V gives CDR1 SNHLY, CDR2 FYNNEI. CDR3 DNA: TGTGCCAGCAGTGGCGGACAGCGAGAGACCCAGTACTTC. Its protein product is CASSGGQRETQYF. The whole variable domain, filled in from reference TRBV2 and TRBJ2-5, reads EPEVTQTPSHQVTQMGQEVILRCVPISNHLYFYWYRQILGQKVEFLVSFYNNEISEKSEIFDDQFSVERPDGSNFTLKIRSTKLEDSAMYFCASSGGQRETQYFGPGTRLLVL.

The chain employs TRBV12-3 or TRBV12-4 and TRBJ2-6, with D uncertain. The CDR3 is 15 residues long. The germline V and J ends were trimmed by 5 bases and 4 bases, with 12 bases remaining between them. As DNA, the CDR3 is TGTGCCAGCAGTCCTTGGTCAGCCGGGGCCAACGTCCTGACTTTC. It specifies CASSPWSAGANVLTF.

This clonotype was recorded at least ten times. V and J are TRBV29-1 and TRBJ2-1, with 9 bases lining up with TRBD1. There are 13 residues in the CDR3. Losses at the gene ends were 6 bases for V and 5 bases for J; bases not matched to a gene: 5. The germline V gene has CDR1 SQVTM and CDR2 ANQGSEA. CDR3 sequence reads: CSVRDRVNNEQFF. The CDR3 region has the DNA TGCAGCGTACGGGACAGGGTGAACAATGAGCAGTTCTTC.

This chain connects TRBV6-2 or TRBV6-3 to TRBJ2-3, with 9 bases identical to TRBD2. Per germline, CDR1 MNHEY and CDR2 SVGEGT. J lost 2 bases, V lost 6 bases, and 6 bases had no gene match. The CDR3 is 15 amino acids. The CDR3 sequence: CASRLAGASTDTQYF. CDR3 in DNA: TGTGCCAGCAGATTAGCGGGAGCATCCACAGATACGCAGTATTTT.

This rearrangement joins TRBV18 to TRBJ2-5; D possibly corresponds to TRBD2 (6 bases). The germline V gene encodes CDR1 KGHSH and CDR2 LQKENI. The CDR3 sequence is 14 residues long. V lost 2 bases to trimming and J lost 4 bases, with 11 bases between them. CDR3 amino acids: CASSPNGGIETQYF. CDR3 DNA: TGTGCCAGCTCACCAAACGGCGGGATAGAGACCCAGTACTTC.

The rearrangement joins TRBV12-3 or TRBV12-4 to TRBJ2-1; 9 bases are a match to TRBD1. The CDR3 spans 14 residues. V lost 7 bases and J lost 7; bases outside the gene matches: 8. CDR3 DNA sequence: TGTGCCAGCAACCCCCCGGGACAGGGTAATGAGCAGTTCTTC. Encoded protein: CASNPPGQGNEQFF.

This clonotype was picked up many times. The J gene is TRBJ2-1, the V gene TRBV3-1, with D uncertain. This CDR3 is built from 15 residues. The germline V gene has CDR1 LGHDT and CDR2 YNNKEL (reference sequence). V was clipped by 1 base and J by 0 bases, with 7 bases between them. The CDR3 sequence is CASSQVVRSYNEQFF. CDR3 in DNA: TGTGCCAGCAGCCAAGTTGTCCGCTCCTACAATGAGCAGTTCTTC.

The chain links TRBV7-3 to TRBJ2-2, with 7 nucleotides matching TRBD2. CDR3 length equals 14 residues. CDR1 is SGHTA and CDR2 is FQGTGA in the germline V gene. V gave up 5 bases and J gave up 6 bases; unmatched junction bases: 6. The CDR3 DNA follows: TGTGCCAGCAGCGCGGGAGCGGCGTCCGGGGAGCTGTTTTTT. Protein product: CASSAGAASGELFF.

This clonotype came up a few times. This chain joins TRBV7-3 and TRBJ1-1; 7 bases match TRBD1. V dropped 1 base and J dropped 4; count of bases not matched to a gene: 6. The V gene's germline CDR1 is SGHTA and CDR2 FQGTGA. The CDR3 is 15 residues long. The CDR3 DNA reads as TGTGCCAGCAGCTTAATGGGGACAGCCGGCACTGAAGCTTTCTTT. This sequence encodes CASSLMGTAGTEAFF.

In its sample, this clonotype was seen a few times. This rearrangement joins TRBV6-2 or TRBV6-3 to TRBJ2-7; D not resolved. V was pared by 5 bases and J by 5 bases, with 4 bases between. CDR3 length: 10 residues. CDR1 and CDR2 from the germline V gene are MNHEY and SVGEGT. The CDR3 protein is CASSHNEQYF. The CDR3 region has the DNA TGTGCCAGCAGTCACAACGAGCAGTACTTC.

The sample holds many counts of this clonotype. The chain joins TRBV29-1 to TRBJ2-2; weak D call: TRBD2 (5 bases). V lost 3 bases, J lost 4 bases, and 18 bases lay in between. This CDR3 has 16 residues. Germline V CDR1 and CDR2: SQVTM, ANQGSEA. CDR3: CSVEIGMMRGTGELFF. The CDR3 DNA follows: TGCAGCGTTGAGATCGGGATGATGCGAGGCACCGGGGAGCTGTTTTTT.

This clonotype occurred a few times. The rearrangement uses TRBV27 and TRBJ2-5; TRBD1 matches 10 bases. Per the germline V gene, CDR1 is MNHEY and CDR2 is SMNVEV (reference sequence). The CDR3 loop spans 15 amino acids. V dropped 5 bases and J dropped 3; count of bases not matched to a gene: 6. The CDR3 spells CASSPGTGAKETQYF. As DNA, the CDR3 is TGTGCCAGCAGTCCCGGGACAGGGGCTAAAGAGACCCAGTACTTC.

The V call is TRBV7-9, the J call TRBJ2-5, with D perhaps TRBD2 (6 bases). Germline CDR1 SEHNR, CDR2 FQNEAQ (reference sequence). The CDR3 totals 14 residues. Trimming stripped 8 bases from V and 5 bases from J, with 18 bases between. Written as DNA, the CDR3 is TGTGCCAGCCCCCCCCCCGGGGGTTTCGAGACCCAGTACTTC. Its protein product is CASPPPGGFETQYF.